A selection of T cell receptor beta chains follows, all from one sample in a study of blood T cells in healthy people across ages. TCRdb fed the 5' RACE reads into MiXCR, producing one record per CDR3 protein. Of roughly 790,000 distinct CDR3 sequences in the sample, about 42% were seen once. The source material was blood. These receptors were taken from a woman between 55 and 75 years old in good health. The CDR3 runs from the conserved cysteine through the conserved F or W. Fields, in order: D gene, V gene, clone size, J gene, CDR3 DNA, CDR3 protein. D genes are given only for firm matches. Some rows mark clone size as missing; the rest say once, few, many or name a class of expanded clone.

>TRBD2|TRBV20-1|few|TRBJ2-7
TGCAGTGCTACTAGCGGGGGAGGCCTCGGCGAGCAGTACTTC
CSATSGGGLGEQYF
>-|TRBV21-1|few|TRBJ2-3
TGTGCCAGCATCCCGTCCTCCAAAGATACGCAGTATTTT
CASIPSSKDTQYF
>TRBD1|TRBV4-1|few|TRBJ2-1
TGCGCCAGCAGTCGAGAAAGGACAGGGGGTAATGAGCAGTTCTTC
CASSRERTGGNEQFF
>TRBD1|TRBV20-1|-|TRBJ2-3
TGCAGTTTCCGACAGGGGAGTGGTTTGGCAGATACGCAGTATTTT
CSFRQGSGLADTQYF
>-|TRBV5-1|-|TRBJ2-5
TGCGCCAGCGGCTTGGAGACGGGGAAAGAGACCCAGTACTTC
CASGLETGKETQYF
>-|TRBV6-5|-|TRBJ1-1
TGTGCCAGCAGTTACTCGATCAACCCGGGGTGGAGCACTGAAGCTTTCTTT
CASSYSINPGWSTEAFF
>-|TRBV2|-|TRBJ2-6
TGTGCCAGCATGAGGGGGGTTCACTCTGGGGCCAACGTCCTGACTTTC
CASMRGVHSGANVLTF
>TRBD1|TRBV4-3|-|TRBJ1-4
TGCGCCAGCAGCCAAGGGGACAGGGAGGGGGAAAAACTGTTTTTT
CASSQGDREGEKLFF
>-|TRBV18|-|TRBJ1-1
TGTGCCAGCTCACCAAACAGGGAACGGAGTGAAGCTTTCTTT
CASSPNRERSEAFF
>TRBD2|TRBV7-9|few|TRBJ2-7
TGTGCCAGCAGCGGGTGGACTAGCGGCGCCTACGAGCAGTACTTC
CASSGWTSGAYEQYF
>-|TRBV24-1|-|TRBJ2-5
TGTGCCACCAGTGCAGCGCAAAATGAGCAGTACTTC
CATSAAQNEQYF
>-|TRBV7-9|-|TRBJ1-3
TGTGCCAGCAACGAAGCAGTCTCCTCTGGAAACACCATATATTTT
CASNEAVSSGNTIYF